This note documents a single T cell receptor (beta chain) sequence. TCRdb's copy holds only in-frame clones and misses some; the assay was immunoSEQ multiplex PCR. Seen here are about 230,000 clones, about four fifths observed once, and the top ten hold 6.5% to 8.5%. This sample is drawn from a study of blood T cell repertoires in COVID-19. V shed 10 bases, J shed 0 bases, and the junction held 5 bases outside the gene matches. Germline V gene sequence: CDR1 LNHDA, CDR2 SQIVND (reference sequence). The CDR3 runs to 15 residues. The sample was peripheral blood. The rearrangement uses TRBV19 and TRBJ1-6, with 8 nucleotides matching TRBD1. This receptor was taken from a woman of 80 years or more with COVID-19, enrolled during active disease. The CDR3 nucleotides read TGTGCCACCGGACAGGGAAGCTCCTATAATTCACCCCTCCACTTT. As protein: CATGQGSSYNSPLHF.